This entry features one T cell receptor beta chain sequence. This clonotype was observed at least ten times. No cognate antigen has been identified for it. Base quality data are lacking; no much larger clone is found one base away. This sample stems from a study of regulatory T cells in long-lasting Graves disease (dated by TCRdb to the early 2020s). With respect to the entire study: In the newly diagnosed Graves' disease group, patients had been taking antithyroid drugs for less than 3 months. Patients with persistent Graves' disease were compared with patients with newly diagnosed Graves' disease using TCR sequencing and RNA sequencing of peripheral blood. The study took place in China and was registered as a clinical trial. A total of about 35 samples underwent TCR sequencing, from 13 patients with persistent Graves' disease and some 20 patients with newly diagnosed Graves' disease.

Findings and caveats that apply to the study as a whole: Lower TCR Shannon entropy and fewer highly expanded clones were observed in persistent Graves' disease patients than in newly diagnosed patients, which suggested clonal expansion. A larger number of public clonotypes was shared among persistent patients (around 2,500) than among newly diagnosed patients (about 990). The authors acknowledged the small sample size as a limitation that may reduce accuracy. Persistent disease showed preferential use of TRBV28, TRBJ1-2 and TRBJ2-5, whereas newly diagnosed disease favored TRBV20-1 and TRBJ2-1. Only the TCR beta chain was sequenced and analyzed. Only peripheral blood was studied, because thyroid tissue, the primary lesion, was inaccessible.

The label giving this sample's time point can be read as: newly diagnosed GD, antithyroid drugs for less than 3 months. For both TCR sequencing and RNA sequencing, RNA was extracted from PBMCs in TRIzol. Graves' disease was diagnosed according to American Thyroid Association guidelines. Patients were recruited from an endocrinology department in Xi'an, China. Each patient gave 8.5 to 9.5 milliliters of peripheral blood, collected in an EDTA anticoagulant tube. Ficoll Paque Plus density gradient separation was used to isolate PBMCs, and no further T cell sorting was performed. An Agilent 2100 Bioanalyzer and agarose gel were used to check RNA quality, while a NanoDrop 2000 measured RNA concentration. The library was built by means of multiplex PCR. Instrument used: Illumina HiSeq 4000. CDR3 regions were amplified by Arm-PCR with iRepertoire HTBI primers to construct TCR beta libraries. Before sequencing, the PCR products went through gel purification. The original pipeline was this. Across samples, some 62 TRBV and approximately 15 TRBJ segments were identified and used for gene usage analysis of CDR3 amino acid clonotypes. Filtered high-quality paired reads were merged into contigs using COPE and FqMerger. BLAST was used to align contigs to the IMGT TRBV, TRBD and TRBJ reference genes, and CDR3 was defined following IMGT. Highly expanded clones were defined as clonotypes with a frequency above 0.1%. Shannon entropy served as the measure of repertoire diversity, while the Gini coefficient captured V-J evenness. Clonotypes shared by more than one individual were considered public. Clones were called with MiXCR by TCRdb after fastp trimmed the public reads at Q25, and only in-frame beta chains were retained. Rows with a matching CDR3 protein are joined into one entry that keeps the most common DNA and genes. The V and J calls shown here were made by TCRdb, not taken from the authors' results. This sample lists fewer than 350,000 distinct CDR3 sequences; 15% to 20% were detected once. The ten largest make up roughly 35% of the sample.

The V end loses 5 bases and the J end loses 5 bases, and a stretch of 19 bases separates them. From the cysteine up to the phenylalanine, the CDR3 has a length of 15 residues. The retained sequence is limited to the CDR3, 45 bases, with the frame set at the first base. CDR1 and CDR2 were assigned from the germline V gene as MNHNS and SASEGT. Source: peripheral blood mononuclear cells (PBMCs), taken at new diagnosis, from a patient treated with antithyroid drugs. The clonotype was recovered from a female donor with Graves disease. The chain is made from TRBV6-1 and TRBJ2-7; possibly the D gene is TRBD1, per 6 matching bases. The CDR3 region: CASSRYRDGRDEQYF. In nucleotide form, the sequence is TGTGCCAGCAGTCGCTACAGGGACGGTAGGGACGAGCAGTACTTC.